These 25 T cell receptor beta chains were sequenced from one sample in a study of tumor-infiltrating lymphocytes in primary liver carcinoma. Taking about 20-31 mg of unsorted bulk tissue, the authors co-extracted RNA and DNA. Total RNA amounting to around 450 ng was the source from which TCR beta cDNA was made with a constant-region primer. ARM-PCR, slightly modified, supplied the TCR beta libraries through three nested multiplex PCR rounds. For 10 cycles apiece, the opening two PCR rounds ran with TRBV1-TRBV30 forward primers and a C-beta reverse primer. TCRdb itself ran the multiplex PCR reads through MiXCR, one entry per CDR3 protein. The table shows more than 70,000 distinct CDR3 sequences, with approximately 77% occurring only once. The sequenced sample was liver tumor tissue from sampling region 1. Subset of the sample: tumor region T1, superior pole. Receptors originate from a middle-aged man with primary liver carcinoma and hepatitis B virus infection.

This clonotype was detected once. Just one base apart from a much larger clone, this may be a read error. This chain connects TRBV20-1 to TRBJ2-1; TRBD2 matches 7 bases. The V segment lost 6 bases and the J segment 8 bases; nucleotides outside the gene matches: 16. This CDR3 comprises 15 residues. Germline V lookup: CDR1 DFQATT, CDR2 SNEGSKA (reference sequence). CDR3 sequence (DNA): TGCAGTGCCGCCTCGGCGGGGGAAGGTCGCGATGAGCAGTTCTTC. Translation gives CSAASAGEGRDEQFF.

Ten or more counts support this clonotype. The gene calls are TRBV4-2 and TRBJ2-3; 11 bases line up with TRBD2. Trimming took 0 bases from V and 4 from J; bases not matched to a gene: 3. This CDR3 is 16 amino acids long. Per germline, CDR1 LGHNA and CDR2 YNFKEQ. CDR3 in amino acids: CASSQDIAGGPDTQYF. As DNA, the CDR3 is TGTGCCAGCAGCCAAGATATAGCGGGAGGGCCAGATACGCAGTATTTT.

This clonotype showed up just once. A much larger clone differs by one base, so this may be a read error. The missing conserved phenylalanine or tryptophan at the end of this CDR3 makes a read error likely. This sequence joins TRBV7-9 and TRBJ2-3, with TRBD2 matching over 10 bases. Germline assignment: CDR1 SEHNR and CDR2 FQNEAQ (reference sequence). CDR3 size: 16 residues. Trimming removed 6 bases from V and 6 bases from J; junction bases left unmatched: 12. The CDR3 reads CASSRQREGRGDTQYL. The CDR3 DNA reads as TGTGCCAGCAGTCGTCAGCGGGAGGGCCGAGGCGATACGCAGTATTTG.

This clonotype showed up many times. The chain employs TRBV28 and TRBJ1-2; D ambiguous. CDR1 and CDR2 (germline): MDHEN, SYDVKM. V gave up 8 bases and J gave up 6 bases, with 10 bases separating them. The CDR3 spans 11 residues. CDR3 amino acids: CASSKEDGYTF. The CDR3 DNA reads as TGTGCCAGCTCCAAAGAAGATGGCTACACCTTC.

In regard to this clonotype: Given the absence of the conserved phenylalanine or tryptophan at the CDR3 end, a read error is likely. Here the CDR3 reads CSVLSGPHEQYS. CDR3 sequence (DNA): TGTAGCGTTCTCAGTGGGCCCCACGAGCAGTACTCC. The genes are TRBV29-1 and TRBJ2-7; maybe TRBD2 (5 bases). The CDR3 extends over 12 amino acids. Germline V gene data show CDR1 as SQVTM and CDR2 as ANQGSEA.

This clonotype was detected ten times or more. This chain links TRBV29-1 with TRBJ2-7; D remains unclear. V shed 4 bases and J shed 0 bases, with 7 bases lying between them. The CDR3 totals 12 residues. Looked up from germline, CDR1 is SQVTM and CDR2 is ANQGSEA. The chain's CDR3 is CSVGRNSYEQYF. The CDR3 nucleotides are TGCAGCGTTGGGCGCAACTCCTACGAGCAGTACTTC.

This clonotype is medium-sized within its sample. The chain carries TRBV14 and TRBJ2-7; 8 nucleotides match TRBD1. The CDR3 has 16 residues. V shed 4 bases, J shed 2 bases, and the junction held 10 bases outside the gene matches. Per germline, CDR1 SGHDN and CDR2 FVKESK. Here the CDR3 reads CASSLRGTGTAYEQYF. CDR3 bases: TGTGCCAGCAGCCTCAGGGGGACAGGAACTGCCTACGAGCAGTACTTC. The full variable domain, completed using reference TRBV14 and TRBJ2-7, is EAGVTQFPSHSVIEKGQTVTLRCDPISGHDNLYWYRRVMGKEIKFLLHFVKESKQDESGMPNNRFLAERTGGTYSTLKVQPAELEDSGVYFCASSLRGTGTAYEQYFGPGTRLTVT.

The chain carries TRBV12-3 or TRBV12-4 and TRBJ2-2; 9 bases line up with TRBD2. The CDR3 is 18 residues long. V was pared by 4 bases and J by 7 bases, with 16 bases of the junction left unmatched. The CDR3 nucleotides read TGTGCCAGCAGTTCAGACCGTCCTTTGGGACTAGCCATCGGGGAGCTGTTTTTT. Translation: CASSSDRPLGLAIGELFF.

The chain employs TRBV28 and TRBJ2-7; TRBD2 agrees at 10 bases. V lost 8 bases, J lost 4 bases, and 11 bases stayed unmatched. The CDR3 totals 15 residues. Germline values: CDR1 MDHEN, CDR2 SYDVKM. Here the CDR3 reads CASLTGISGGYEQYF. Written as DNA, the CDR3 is TGTGCCAGCCTCACCGGGATTAGCGGGGGGTACGAGCAGTACTTC.

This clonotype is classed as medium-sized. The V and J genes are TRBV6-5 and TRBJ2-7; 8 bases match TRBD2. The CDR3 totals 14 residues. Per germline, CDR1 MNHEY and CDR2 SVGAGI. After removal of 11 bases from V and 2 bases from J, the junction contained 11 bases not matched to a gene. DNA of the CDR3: TGTGCCTCCAGGCCGGAGGGACTAGCCTACGAGCAGTACTTC. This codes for CASRPEGLAYEQYF.

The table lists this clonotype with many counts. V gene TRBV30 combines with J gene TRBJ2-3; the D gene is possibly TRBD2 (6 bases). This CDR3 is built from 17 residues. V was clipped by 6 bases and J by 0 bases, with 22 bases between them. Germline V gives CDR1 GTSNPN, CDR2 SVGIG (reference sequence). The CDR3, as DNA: TGTGCCTGTCGGCGGCCGGGGGACCCCGGAAGCACAGATACGCAGTATTTT. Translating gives CACRRPGDPGSTDTQYF.

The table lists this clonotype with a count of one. The CDR3 bases are TGTGCCAGCAGCCCTGGGGGGACATGGACAACATTTGGCTACACCTTC. Its protein product is CASSPGGTWTTFGYTF. The V call is TRBV6-5, the J call TRBJ1-2, with a tentative D call TRBD1 (6 bases). CDR3 size: 16 residues. CDR1 is MNHEY and CDR2 is SVGAGI in the germline V gene. The V gene lost 6 bases and the J gene lost 7 bases, with 24 bases spanning the gap.

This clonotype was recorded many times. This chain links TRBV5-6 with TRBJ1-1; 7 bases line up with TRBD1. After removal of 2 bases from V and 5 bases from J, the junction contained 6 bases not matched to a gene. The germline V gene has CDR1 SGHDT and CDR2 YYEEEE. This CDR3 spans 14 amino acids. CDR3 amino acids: CASSFQGVGTEAFF. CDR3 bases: TGTGCCAGCAGCTTCCAGGGGGTAGGAACTGAAGCTTTCTTT. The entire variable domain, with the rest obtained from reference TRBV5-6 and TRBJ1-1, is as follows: DAGVTQSPTHLIKTRGQQVTLRCSPKSGHDTVSWYQQALGQGPQFIFQYYEEEERQRGNFPDRFSGHQFPNYSSELNVNALLLGDSALYLCASSFQGVGTEAFFGQGTRLTVV.

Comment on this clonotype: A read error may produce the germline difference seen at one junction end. CDR3 DNA: TGTGCCAGCAGTGAAAGCAGGGCGCATGGTTACACCTTC. Translating gives CASSESRAHGYTF. The V gene is TRBV6-1, the J gene TRBJ1-2, with TRBD1 as a possible D gene (5 bases). Germline CDR1 MNHNS, CDR2 SASEGT. The CDR3 totals 13 residues.

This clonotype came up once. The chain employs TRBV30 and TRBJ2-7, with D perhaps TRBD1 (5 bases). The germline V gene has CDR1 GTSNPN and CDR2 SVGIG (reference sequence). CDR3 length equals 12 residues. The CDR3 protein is CAHKGVSYEQYF. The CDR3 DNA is TGTGCGCACAAAGGGGTCAGTTACGAGCAGTACTTC.

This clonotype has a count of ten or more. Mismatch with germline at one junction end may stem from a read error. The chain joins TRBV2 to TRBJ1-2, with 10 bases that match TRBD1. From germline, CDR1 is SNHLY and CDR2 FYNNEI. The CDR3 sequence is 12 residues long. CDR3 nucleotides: TGTGCCAGCAGGATGACAGGGGGCGCGGGCTCCTTC. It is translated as CASRMTGGAGSF.

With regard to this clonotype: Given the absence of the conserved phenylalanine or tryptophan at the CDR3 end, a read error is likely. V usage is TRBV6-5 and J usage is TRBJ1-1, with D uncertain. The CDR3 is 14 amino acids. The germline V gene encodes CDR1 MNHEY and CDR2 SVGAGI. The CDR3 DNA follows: TGTGCCGGCAGTTCCTCCGGCGGGAACACTGAAGCTTTCTCT. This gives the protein CAGSSSGGNTEAFS.

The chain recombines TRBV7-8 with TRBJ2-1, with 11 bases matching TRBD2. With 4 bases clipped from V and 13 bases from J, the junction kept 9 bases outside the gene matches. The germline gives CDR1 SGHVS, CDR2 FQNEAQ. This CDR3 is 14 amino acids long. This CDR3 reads CASSSGLAGAQQFF. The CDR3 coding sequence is TGTGCCAGCAGCTCCGGACTAGCGGGTGCGCAACAGTTCTTC.

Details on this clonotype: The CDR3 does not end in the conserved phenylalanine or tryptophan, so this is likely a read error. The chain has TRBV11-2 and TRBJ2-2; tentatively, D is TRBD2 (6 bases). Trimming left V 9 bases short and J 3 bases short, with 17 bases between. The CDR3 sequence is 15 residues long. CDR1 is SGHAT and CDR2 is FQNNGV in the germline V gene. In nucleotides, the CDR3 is TGTGCCAGTCTCCCACCGGGAGTATACACCGGGGAGCTGTTTTAT. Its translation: CASLPPGVYTGELFY.

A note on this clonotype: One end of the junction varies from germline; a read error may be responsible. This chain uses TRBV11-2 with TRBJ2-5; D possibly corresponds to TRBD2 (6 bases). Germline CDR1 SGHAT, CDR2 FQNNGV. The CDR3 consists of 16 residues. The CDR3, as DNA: TGCACCAGCAGATCCCGGGACTCGGCCCACCAAGGGACCCAGTACTTC. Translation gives CTSRSRDSAHQGTQYF.

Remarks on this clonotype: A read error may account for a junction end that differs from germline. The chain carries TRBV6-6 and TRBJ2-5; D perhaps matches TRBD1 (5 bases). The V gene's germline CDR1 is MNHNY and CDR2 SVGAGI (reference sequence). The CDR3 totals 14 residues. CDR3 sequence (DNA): TGTGCCAGCAGTTACTCGCTAGGGGAAGAGACCCGGTACTTC. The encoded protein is CASSYSLGEETRYF.

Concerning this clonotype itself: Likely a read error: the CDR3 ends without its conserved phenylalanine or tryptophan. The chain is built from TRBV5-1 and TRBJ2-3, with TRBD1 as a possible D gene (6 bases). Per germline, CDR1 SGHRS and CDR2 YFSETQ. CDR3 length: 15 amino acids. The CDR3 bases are TGTGCCAGCAGCTGGAGAGACAGGAGCACAGATACGCAGTATTAT. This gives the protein CASSWRDRSTDTQYY.

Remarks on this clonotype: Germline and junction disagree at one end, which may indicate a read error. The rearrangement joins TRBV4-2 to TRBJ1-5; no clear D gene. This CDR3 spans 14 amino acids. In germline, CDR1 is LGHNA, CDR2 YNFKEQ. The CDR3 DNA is TGTGCCAGCAATCAAATAGAGACGCGGCAGCCCCAGCTTTTT. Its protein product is CASNQIETRQPQLF.

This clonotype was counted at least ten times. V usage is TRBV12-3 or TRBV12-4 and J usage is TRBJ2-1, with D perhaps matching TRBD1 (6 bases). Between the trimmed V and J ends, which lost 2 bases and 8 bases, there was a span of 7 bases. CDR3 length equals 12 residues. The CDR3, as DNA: TGTGCCAGCAGTTTAAGGGGGTATGAGCAGTTCTTC. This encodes CASSLRGYEQFF.

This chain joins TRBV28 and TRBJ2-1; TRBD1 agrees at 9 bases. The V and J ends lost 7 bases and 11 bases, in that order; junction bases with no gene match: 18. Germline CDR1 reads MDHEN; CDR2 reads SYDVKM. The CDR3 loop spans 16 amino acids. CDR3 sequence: CASNIALGTGSSQQFF. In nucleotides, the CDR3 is TGTGCCAGCAATATAGCTTTGGGGACAGGGTCCAGCCAGCAGTTCTTC. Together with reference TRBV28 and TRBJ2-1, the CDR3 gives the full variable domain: DVKVTQSSRYLVKRTGEKVFLECVQDMDHENMFWYRQDPGLGLRLIYFSYDVKMKEKGDIPEGYSVSREKKERFSLILESASTNQTSMYLCASNIALGTGSSQQFFGPGTRLTVL.